Listed below are T cell receptor beta chains from one sample, sequenced in a study of blood T cell repertoires in COVID-19. Here immunoSEQ multiplex PCR was the method, and the copy in TCRdb shows in-frame clones only, minus some. The repertoire includes about 170,000 clones, almost 85% of them detected once, and 20% to 25% sits in the top ten. The sequencing input was peripheral blood. The receptors were gathered from an elderly woman with acute or convalescent COVID-19. Each CDR3 is given without its conserved first and last residue. Each record gives: V gene, CDR3 protein.

V gene: TRBV2; CDR3 protein: ASMSGYTDTQY
V gene: TRBV28; CDR3 protein: ASSSPLDTTYYGYT
V gene: TRBV5-5; CDR3 protein: ASSLALETGGHGYT
V gene: TRBV3-1/TRBV3-2; CDR3 protein: ASRGMIEKLF
V gene: TRBV6-6; CDR3 protein: ASSYEPGTGELF
V gene: TRBV27; CDR3 protein: ASSFGTSGGPYEQY
V gene: TRBV11-2; CDR3 protein: ASSLVSRTGSTDTQY
V gene: TRBV10-3; CDR3 protein: AISAGNYGYT
V gene: TRBV6-5; CDR3 protein: ASSYSRGPHTEAF
V gene: TRBV29-1; CDR3 protein: SVKWPAGELF
V gene: TRBV25-1; CDR3 protein: ASSRGALNTEAF
V gene: TRBV5-1; CDR3 protein: ASSWTSGIRDEQF
V gene: TRBV24-1; CDR3 protein: ATQRSGLGINEQF
V gene: TRBV7-9; CDR3 protein: ASSFGQQTGELF
V gene: TRBV2; CDR3 protein: ASKRTALSSGANVLT
V gene: TRBV6-5; CDR3 protein: ASRNSLSSYNEQF
V gene: TRBV15; CDR3 protein: ATSRPTGSGNTIY